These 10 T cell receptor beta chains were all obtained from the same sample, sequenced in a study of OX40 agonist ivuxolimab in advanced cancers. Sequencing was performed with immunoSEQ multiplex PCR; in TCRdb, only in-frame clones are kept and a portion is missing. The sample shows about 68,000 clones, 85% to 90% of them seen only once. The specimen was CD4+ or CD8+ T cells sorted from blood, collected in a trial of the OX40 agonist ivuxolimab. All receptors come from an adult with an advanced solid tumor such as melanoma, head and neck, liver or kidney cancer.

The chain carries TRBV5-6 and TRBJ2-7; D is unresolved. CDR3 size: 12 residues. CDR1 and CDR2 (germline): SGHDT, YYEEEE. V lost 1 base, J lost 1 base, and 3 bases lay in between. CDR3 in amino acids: CASSLTSYEQYF. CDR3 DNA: TGTGCCAGCAGCTTGACATCCTACGAGCAGTACTTC.

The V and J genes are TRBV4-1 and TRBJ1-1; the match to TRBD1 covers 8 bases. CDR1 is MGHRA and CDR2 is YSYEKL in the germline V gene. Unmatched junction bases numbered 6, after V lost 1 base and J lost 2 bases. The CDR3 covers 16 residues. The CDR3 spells CASSQAQTGDNTEAFF. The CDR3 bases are TGCGCCAGCAGCCAAGCTCAGACAGGGGATAACACTGAAGCTTTCTTT.

The CDR3 sequence: CASSLGVGEQYF. DNA of the CDR3: TGTGCCAGCAGCTTAGGGGTTGGAGAGCAGTACTTC. The chain joins TRBV7-9 to TRBJ2-7; D ambiguous. The CDR3 extends over 12 amino acids. Germline V gives CDR1 SEHNR, CDR2 FQNEAQ (reference sequence). Deletions cut 1 base from V and 7 bases from J, with 8 bases between. Combining the CDR3 with reference TRBV7-9 and TRBJ2-7 gives the whole variable domain DTGVSQNPRHKITKRGQNVTFRCDPISEHNRLYWYRQTLGQGPEFLTYFQNEAQLEKSRLLSDRFSAERPKGSFSTLEIQRTEQGDSAMYLCASSLGVGEQYFGPGTRLTVT.

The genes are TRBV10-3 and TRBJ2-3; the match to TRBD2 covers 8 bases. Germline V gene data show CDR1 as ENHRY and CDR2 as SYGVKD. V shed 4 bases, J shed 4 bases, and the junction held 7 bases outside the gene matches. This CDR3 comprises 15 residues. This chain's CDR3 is CAISGGGSRADTQYF. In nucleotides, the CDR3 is TGTGCCATCAGTGGCGGGGGGTCGCGAGCAGATACGCAGTATTTT.

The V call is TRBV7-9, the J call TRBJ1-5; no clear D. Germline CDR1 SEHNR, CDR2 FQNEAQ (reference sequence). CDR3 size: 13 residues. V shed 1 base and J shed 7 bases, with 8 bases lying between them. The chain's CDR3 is CASSLGGYQPQHF. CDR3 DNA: TGTGCCAGCAGCTTAGGAGGGTACCAGCCCCAGCATTTT.

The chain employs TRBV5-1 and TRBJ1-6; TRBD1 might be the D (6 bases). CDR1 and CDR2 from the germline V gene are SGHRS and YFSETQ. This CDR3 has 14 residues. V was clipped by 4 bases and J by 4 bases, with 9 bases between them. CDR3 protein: CASSPGQYNSPLHF. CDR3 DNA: TGCGCCAGCAGCCCCGGACAGTATAATTCACCCCTCCACTTT.

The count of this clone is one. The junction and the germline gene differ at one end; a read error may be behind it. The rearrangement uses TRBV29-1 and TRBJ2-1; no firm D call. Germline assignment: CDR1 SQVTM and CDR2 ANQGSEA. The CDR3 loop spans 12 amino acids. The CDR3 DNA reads TGCAGCGTTGATGGTTCCTACAGTGAGCAGTTCTTC. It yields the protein CSVDGSYSEQFF.

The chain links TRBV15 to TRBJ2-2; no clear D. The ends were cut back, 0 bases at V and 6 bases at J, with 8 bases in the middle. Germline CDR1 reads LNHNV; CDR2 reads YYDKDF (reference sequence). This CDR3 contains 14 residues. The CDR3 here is CATSRDQGPGELFF. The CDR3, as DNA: TGTGCCACCAGCAGAGATCAAGGGCCCGGGGAGCTGTTTTTT.

CDR3 protein: CASSMGPLREQYF. CDR3 sequence (DNA): TGTGCCAGCAGCATGGGGCCTCTTCGCGAGCAGTACTTC. The chain employs TRBV11-3 and TRBJ2-7; tentatively, D is TRBD1 (5 bases). The CDR3 has 13 amino acids. Germline V gene sequence: CDR1 SGHNT, CDR2 YENEEA. Deletions cut 5 bases from V and 6 bases from J, with 14 bases between.

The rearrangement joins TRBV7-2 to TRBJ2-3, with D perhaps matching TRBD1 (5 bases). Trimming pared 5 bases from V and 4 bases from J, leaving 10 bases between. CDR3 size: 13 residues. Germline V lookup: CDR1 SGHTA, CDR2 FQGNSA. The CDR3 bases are TGTGCCAGCAGCAATGCAGGGCCAGATACGCAGTATTTT. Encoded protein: CASSNAGPDTQYF.